The 8 T cell receptor beta chains below come from one sample, sequenced in a study of shared clonotypes between healthy human individuals. Using immunoSEQ multiplex PCR, the repertoire was profiled, and TCRdb retains in-frame clones only, with some absent. The data hold fewer than 1 million clones, with 96% observed a single time. The naive CD8 fraction comprised CD45RO-negative cells positively selected for CCR7 and excluded terminally differentiated effector memory CD45RA+ cells. The sequencing input was naive CD8+ T cells sorted from blood. These receptors came from a man between 25 and 39 years old in good health.

The chain is built from TRBV13 and TRBJ2-7; possible D gene TRBD1, 6 bases. Germline V gives CDR1 PRHDT, CDR2 FYEKMQ (reference sequence). The CDR3 has 14 amino acids. The V end was cut by 4 bases, the J end by 3 bases, with 13 bases between. In nucleotides, the CDR3 is TGTGCCAGCAGCTCAACAGGGTTAAACTACGAGCAGTACTTC. Encoded protein: CASSSTGLNYEQYF.

The chain carries TRBV4-1 and TRBJ1-2; D might be TRBD1 (6 bases). This CDR3 has 15 residues. V lost 0 bases and J lost 2, with 10 bases in between. Germline values: CDR1 MGHRA, CDR2 YSYEKL. For the CDR3, the DNA is TGCGCCAGCAGCCAAGATAGCCAGGGGAACTATGGCTACACCTTC. Its protein product is CASSQDSQGNYGYTF.

With respect to this clone: At the DNA level, this CDR3 is encoded by other sequences in the same sample as well. The J gene is TRBJ2-1, the V gene TRBV20-1; no firm D call. From germline, CDR1 is DFQATT and CDR2 SNEGSKA (reference sequence). The CDR3 contains 11 residues. V was clipped by 1 base and J by 8 bases, with 6 bases between them. As DNA, the CDR3 is TGCAGTGCTAGAGTGGTGGATGAGCAGTTCTTC. It specifies CSARVVDEQFF.

The chain joins TRBV10-1 to TRBJ2-1; tentatively, D is TRBD2 (7 bases). V lost 6 bases to trimming and J lost 8 bases, with 20 bases between them. Germline loops: CDR1 WNHNN, CDR2 SYGVQD (reference sequence). The CDR3 runs 15 residues. The CDR3 is CASSPSSGQGYEQFF. The CDR3 DNA is TGCGCCAGCAGCCCCTCTAGCGGCCAGGGGTATGAGCAGTTCTTC.

The chain combines TRBV7-9 with TRBJ2-4; D gene uncertain. The ends were cut back, 3 bases at V and 0 bases at J, with 12 bases in the middle. CDR1 is SEHNR, CDR2 FQNEAQ, per germline (reference sequence). This CDR3 contains 16 residues. CDR3 coding DNA: TGTGCCAGCAGCTTCGGAAGTCAGCTAGCCAAAAACATTCAGTACTTC. Translation: CASSFGSQLAKNIQYF.

The chain combines TRBV7-9 with TRBJ2-1, with TRBD2 matching 9 bases. The V segment lost 2 bases and the J segment 5 bases; nucleotides outside the gene matches: 4. The length of the CDR3 is 15 residues. The germline gives CDR1 SEHNR, CDR2 FQNEAQ (reference sequence). The CDR3 loop is CASSLWPSGDNEQFF. The CDR3, as DNA: TGTGCCAGCAGCTTATGGCCTAGCGGGGACAATGAGCAGTTCTTC.

This chain joins TRBV5-6 and TRBJ1-5, with 9 bases lining up with TRBD1. The junction had 14 bases not matched to a gene; V was cut back by 2 bases and J by 11 bases. Germline V gene lookup returns CDR1 SGHDT and CDR2 YYEEEE. This CDR3 has 16 amino acids. The DNA for the CDR3 is TGTGCCAGCAGCTTAGGCCGGACAGGGGCCAAGTGGGCCCAGCATTTT. Translating gives CASSLGRTGAKWAQHF.

CDR3 region: CASSLGVRGGLAGDEQFF. The CDR3 DNA sequence: TGTGCCAGCAGCTTAGGGGTACGAGGGGGACTAGCGGGCGATGAGCAGTTCTTC. This chain joins TRBV13 and TRBJ2-1, with TRBD2 matching over 12 bases. CDR1 and CDR2 from the germline V gene are PRHDT and FYEKMQ (reference sequence). CDR3 length: 18 residues. V dropped 0 bases and J dropped 8; count of bases not matched to a gene: 11. The full variable domain, completed using reference TRBV13 and TRBJ2-1, is AAGVIQSPRHLIKEKRETATLKCYPIPRHDTVYWYQQGPGQDPQFLISFYEKMQSDKGSIPDRFSAQQFSDYHSELNMSSLELGDSALYFCASSLGVRGGLAGDEQFFGPGTRLTVL.